These T cell receptor beta chains were read from a single sample in a study of blood T cells in healthy people across ages. TCRdb re-analysed the 5' RACE reads in MiXCR, keeping a single row per CDR3 protein. Among 800,000 or so distinct CDR3 sequences listed, around 68% were seen once. The sample taken for sequencing was blood. The receptors were gathered from a man aged 25 to 40 in good health. Both conserved end residues are part of each CDR3. D genes are given only for firm matches. Size is omitted from some rows. Given values are once, few, many or a class for expanded clones.

V gene	D gene	clone size	J gene	CDR3 protein	CDR3 DNA
TRBV12-3/TRBV12-4	TRBD1	NA	TRBJ2-7	CASARQGMPYEQYF	TGTGCCAGCGCTAGACAGGGGATGCCCTACGAGCAGTACTTC
TRBV11-1	TRBD2	NA	TRBJ2-1	CASSPPWAGGVQFF	TGTGCCAGCAGCCCCCCTTGGGCGGGGGGAGTGCAGTTCTTC
TRBV20-1	NA	NA	TRBJ1-2	CSARSRAGLNGYTF	TGCAGTGCTAGGTCAAGAGCCGGCCTCAATGGCTACACCTTC
TRBV13	NA	many	TRBJ2-7	CASSRTRYEQYF	TGTGCCAGCAGCCGGACACGCTACGAGCAGTACTTC
TRBV6-2/TRBV6-3	TRBD1	NA	TRBJ2-5	CASSSLGQGAREQYF	TGTGCCAGCAGTTCCTTAGGACAGGGGGCGAGGGAGCAGTACTTC
TRBV18	TRBD2	NA	TRBJ2-1	CASSPPGLAGRGGYNEQFF	TGTGCCAGCTCACCACCGGGACTAGCGGGGCGTGGGGGATACAATGAGCAGTTCTTC
TRBV6-6	NA	once	TRBJ1-5	CASSERGGTGNQPQHF	TGTGCCAGCAGCGAACGGGGTGGTACGGGCAATCAGCCCCAGCATTTT
TRBV7-8	NA	few	TRBJ2-5	CASSSRPEGTQYF	TGTGCCAGCAGCTCTCGACCCGAGGGGACCCAGTACTTC
TRBV6-2/TRBV6-3	NA	NA	TRBJ1-6	CASSYSEQQNSPLHF	TGTGCCAGCAGTTACTCGGAACAGCAGAATTCACCCCTCCACTTT
TRBV28	NA	once	TRBJ1-4	CASSMVATNEKLFF	TGTGCCAGCAGCATGGTTGCAACTAATGAAAAACTGTTTTTT
TRBV11-1	NA	few	TRBJ1-4	CASSPGTRDEKLFF	TGTGCCAGCAGCCCCGGGACACGAGACGAAAAACTGTTTTTT
TRBV27	NA	NA	TRBJ1-2	CASSLSQAGTMVGYTF	TGTGCCAGCAGTTTATCGCAGGCTGGGACTATGGTGGGCTACACCTTC
TRBV27	NA	few	TRBJ2-7	CASSWGDSAYEQYF	TGTGCCAGCAGTTGGGGGGACTCAGCCTACGAGCAGTACTTC
TRBV28	TRBD1	NA	TRBJ2-3	CASSQTGGRSTDTQYF	TGTGCCAGCAGCCAGACAGGGGGCCGGAGCACAGATACGCAGTATTTT
TRBV2	TRBD2	NA	TRBJ2-7	CASRATSGAGELYF	TGTGCCAGCAGAGCGACTAGCGGGGCGGGCGAGCTGTACTTC
TRBV27	NA	NA	TRBJ1-5	CASSLIPWDNQPQHF	TGTGCCAGCAGCTTAATACCGTGGGACAATCAGCCCCAGCATTTT
TRBV7-7	TRBD1	many	TRBJ2-5	CASSVGTAEQETQYF	TGTGCCAGCAGCGTCGGGACAGCCGAACAAGAGACCCAGTACTTC
TRBV3-1	NA	NA	TRBJ2-1	CASSQAIVGNEQFF	TGTGCCAGCAGCCAAGCTATAGTCGGTAATGAGCAGTTCTTC
TRBV12-3/TRBV12-4	TRBD2	NA	TRBJ2-1	CASSSAGLAMDEQFF	TGTGCCAGCAGTTCCGCGGGACTAGCCATGGATGAGCAGTTCTTC
TRBV20-1	NA	few	TRBJ2-6	CSAISSSGANVLTF	TGCAGTGCTATTTCAAGCTCTGGGGCCAACGTCCTGACTTTC
TRBV12-3/TRBV12-4	NA	NA	TRBJ1-2	CASSPGQFSPYGYTF	TGTGCCAGCAGTCCCGGACAGTTTTCCCCCTATGGCTACACCTTC
TRBV5-5	TRBD1	few	TRBJ2-7	CASSAGYRGAYEQYF	TGTGCCAGCAGCGCCGGTTACAGGGGAGCCTACGAGCAGTACTTC
TRBV12-3/TRBV12-4	NA	few	TRBJ1-1	CASSPRAVGNTEAFF	TGTGCCAGCAGTCCTAGGGCCGTTGGGAACACTGAAGCTTTCTTT
TRBV12-3/TRBV12-4	NA	NA	TRBJ1-4	CASSSLAATNEKLFF	TGTGCCAGCAGTAGCCTGGCAGCAACTAATGAAAAACTGTTTTTT
TRBV15	TRBD1	NA	TRBJ2-1	CATRTRQGASYNEQFF	TGTGCCACCAGAACCCGACAGGGGGCTTCCTACAATGAGCAGTTCTTC
TRBV7-9	NA	NA	TRBJ1-6	CASSLGRGSPLHF	TGTGCCAGCAGCTTAGGCAGGGGATCACCCCTCCACTTT
TRBV18	TRBD1	NA	TRBJ1-4	CASSQEGAYNEKLFF	TGTGCCAGCTCTCAAGAGGGGGCGTATAATGAAAAACTGTTTTTT
TRBV9	NA	NA	TRBJ2-7	CASSGDLWGDEQYF	TGTGCCAGCAGCGGGGACCTATGGGGGGACGAGCAGTACTTC
TRBV7-9	NA	NA	TRBJ1-4	CASSLTVGHEKLFF	TGTGCCAGCAGCCTGACGGTGGGACATGAAAAACTGTTTTTT
TRBV27	NA	once	TRBJ2-2	CASSLNDQNTGELFF	TGTGCCAGCAGTTTAAACGATCAGAACACCGGGGAGCTGTTTTTT
TRBV5-6	TRBD1	once	TRBJ1-2	CASSFIGTGTGYTF	TGTGCCAGCAGCTTCATCGGGACAGGGACTGGCTACACCTTC
TRBV5-5	TRBD1	NA	TRBJ2-5	CASSNPDRGVETQYF	TGTGCCAGCAGCAACCCGGACAGGGGGGTAGAGACCCAGTACTTC
TRBV5-1	NA	NA	TRBJ1-1	CASSGGHPEAFF	TGCGCCAGCTCGGGGGGCCACCCTGAAGCTTTCTTT
TRBV15	NA	NA	TRBJ2-3	CATESTAGTDTQYF	TGTGCCACCGAAAGTACTGCTGGCACAGATACGCAGTATTTT
TRBV29-1	TRBD1	NA	TRBJ1-2	CQGGEDLSGYTF	TGCCAGGGGGGCGAAGATCTATCGGGCTACACCTTC
TRBV29-1	NA	few	TRBJ2-7	CSVEVTSSYEQYF	TGCAGCGTTGAAGTTACCAGCTCCTACGAGCAGTACTTC
TRBV28	TRBD2	NA	TRBJ2-5	CASSRPGLAVVAQYF	TGTGCCAGCAGTCGCCCGGGACTAGCGGTTGTGGCCCAGTACTTC
TRBV15	TRBD2	NA	TRBJ2-7	CATRPSGNYEQYF	TGTGCCACCAGGCCTAGCGGTAACTACGAGCAGTACTTC
TRBV2	TRBD2	NA	TRBJ2-1	CASSEGAGGFQGQFF	TGTGCCAGCAGTGAAGGGGCGGGAGGATTCCAAGGGCAGTTCTTC
TRBV29-1	NA	few	TRBJ2-7	CSVEDGNYDQYF	TGCAGCGTCGAAGACGGCAACTACGATCAGTACTTC
TRBV29-1	TRBD2	NA	TRBJ2-1	CSVATLAGALNEQFF	TGCAGCGTCGCTACCCTAGCGGGGGCGCTCAATGAGCAGTTCTTC
TRBV5-1	NA	NA	TRBJ1-4	CASSLFGRDATNEKLFF	TGCGCCAGCAGCTTGTTTGGACGGGATGCAACTAATGAAAAACTGTTTTTT
TRBV30	TRBD1	NA	TRBJ2-5	CAWSPPGRGLEETQYF	TGTGCCTGGAGTCCACCCGGCAGGGGGCTTGAAGAGACCCAGTACTTC
TRBV27	TRBD2	NA	TRBJ2-5	CASSPRTSGGGDQYF	TGTGCCAGCAGTCCCCGGACTAGCGGGGGAGGGGACCAGTACTTC
TRBV7-2	TRBD1	NA	TRBJ2-2	CASRDRDRGLSGELFF	TGTGCCAGCAGAGACCGGGACAGGGGATTGTCCGGGGAGCTGTTTTTT
TRBV18	TRBD1	NA	TRBJ2-1	CASSPPGQAWNEQFF	TGTGCCAGCTCACCACCGGGACAGGCTTGGAATGAGCAGTTCTTC
TRBV20-1	NA	few	TRBJ2-1	CSAPTRKLYNEQFF	TGCAGTGCGCCCACCAGGAAGCTTTACAATGAGCAGTTCTTC
TRBV6-5	NA	NA	TRBJ1-1	CASSNSWGGGTEAFF	TGTGCCAGCAGTAACTCCTGGGGGGGAGGTACTGAAGCTTTCTTT
TRBV7-2	NA	NA	TRBJ2-5	CASSLGWAGETQYF	TGTGCCAGCAGCTTAGGTTGGGCTGGAGAGACCCAGTACTTC
TRBV5-1	NA	NA	TRBJ1-2	CASSLVSGWNYGYTF	TGCGCCAGCAGCTTGGTGTCAGGGTGGAACTATGGCTACACCTTC
TRBV4-3	NA	NA	TRBJ2-7	CASSQGAWSYEQYF	TGCGCCAGCAGCCAGGGGGCCTGGTCCTACGAGCAGTACTTC
TRBV6-5	NA	few	TRBJ2-3	CASRPRHTTSTDTQYF	TGTGCCAGCAGACCTAGACACACTACTAGCACAGATACGCAGTATTTT
TRBV25-1	TRBD1	NA	TRBJ2-7	CASSEIGQGARYEQYF	TGTGCCAGCAGTGAAATTGGGCAGGGGGCTAGGTACGAGCAGTACTTC
TRBV28	TRBD2	NA	TRBJ2-7	CASSPALAGLYEQYF	TGTGCCAGCAGTCCGGCACTAGCGGGTCTCTACGAGCAGTACTTC